A single sample gave rise to the 19 T cell receptor beta chains below, sequenced in a study of cytomegalovirus exposure and HLA in healthy donors. PCR amplification relied on 60 Vbeta primers (plus 13 Jbeta primers). Generated by immunoSEQ multiplex PCR, the TCRdb table keeps only in-frame clones and is missing some. The repertoire holds under 250,000 clones, with around four fifths as singletons. The specimen was PBMCs. These receptors were collected from a woman aged 40-49 years in good health and CMV-seronegative.

This clone was counted a few times. The chain is built from TRBV4-1 and TRBJ1-4, with 9 bases lining up with TRBD1. CDR3 size: 16 residues. Looked up from germline, CDR1 is MGHRA and CDR2 is YSYEKL. The V and J ends lost 5 bases and 0 bases, in that order; junction bases with no gene match: 4. The CDR3 sequence: CASSSQGAATNEKLFF. DNA for the CDR3: TGCGCCAGCAGCTCACAGGGGGCTGCAACTAATGAAAAACTGTTTTTT.

The J gene is TRBJ1-5, the V gene TRBV2; TRBD1 is a possible D gene (6 bases). CDR1 is SNHLY and CDR2 is FYNNEI in the germline V gene. The CDR3 runs 14 residues. V lost 3 bases and J 4 bases, leaving 10 bases between the germline ends. The CDR3 sequence: CASSDWTENQPQHF. The CDR3, as DNA: TGTGCCAGCAGTGATTGGACAGAAAATCAGCCCCAGCATTTT.

The J gene is TRBJ1-1, the V gene TRBV20-1; D remains ambiguous. Germline V gives CDR1 DFQATT, CDR2 SNEGSKA (reference sequence). The CDR3 consists of 10 residues. Trimming cost V 5 bases and J 7 bases, with 8 bases left between them. CDR3 nucleotides: TGCAGTGCTCTCGGGATTGAAGCTTTCTTT. Translating gives CSALGIEAFF.

The count of this clone is one. The chain couples TRBV7-2 to TRBJ2-1; a possible D gene is TRBD1 (6 bases). Germline lookup yields CDR1 SGHTA and CDR2 FQGNSA. CDR3 length: 13 residues. Trimming took 5 bases from V and 10 from J, leaving 15 bases between them. CDR3 DNA sequence: TGTGCCAGCAGCCTTTTTAGGGGGTGGGAGCAGTTCTTC. Translated, it gives CASSLFRGWEQFF. The whole variable domain, filled in from reference TRBV7-2 and TRBJ2-1, reads GAGVSQSPSNKVTEKGKDVELRCDPISGHTALYWYRQSLGQGLEFLIYFQGNSAPDKSGLPSDRFSAERTGGSVSTLTIQRTQQEDSAVYLCASSLFRGWEQFFGPGTRLTVL.

This clone has a handful of counts. The J gene is TRBJ1-4, the V gene TRBV11-2; tentatively, D is TRBD1 (6 bases). The V gene lost 5 bases and the J gene lost 5 bases, with 9 bases spanning the gap. Germline V gene sequence: CDR1 SGHAT, CDR2 FQNNGV. This CDR3 has 13 residues. The CDR3 reads CASSPRGNEKLFF. As DNA, the CDR3 is TGTGCCAGCAGCCCGAGGGGGAATGAAAAACTGTTTTTT.

The rearrangement joins TRBV11-2 to TRBJ1-1; D is ambiguous. CDR1 is SGHAT, CDR2 FQNNGV, per germline. Trimming removed 3 bases at V and 8 bases at J, with 13 bases between. The CDR3 sequence is 13 residues long. This CDR3 is CASSLSGIREAFF. DNA for the CDR3: TGTGCCAGCAGCTTGTCGGGGATTCGGGAAGCTTTCTTT.

The chain links TRBV9 to TRBJ2-3; 10 bases agree with TRBD2. The CDR3 runs 18 residues. V lost 0 bases, J lost 0 bases, and 7 bases stayed unmatched. Germline CDR1 reads SGDLS; CDR2 reads YYNGEE. The CDR3 DNA reads TGTGCCAGCAGCGTAGCTAGCGGGAGCTCGTCTAGCACAGATACGCAGTATTTT. Protein product: CASSVASGSSSSTDTQYF.

The chain carries TRBV29-1 and TRBJ2-3, with TRBD2 identical over 10 bases. The CDR3 has 14 residues. V lost 5 bases and J lost 13; bases outside the gene matches: 15. Germline assignment: CDR1 SQVTM and CDR2 ANQGSEA. The CDR3 nucleotides read TGCAGCGTTTACCAAGGGTTAGCGGGAGGTTTAAAGTATTTT. This codes for CSVYQGLAGGLKYF.

The chain employs TRBV7-2 and TRBJ2-7, with D maybe TRBD2 (5 bases). V lost 8 bases, J lost 0 bases, and 11 bases lay in between. Germline CDR1 reads SGHTA; CDR2 reads FQGNSA. The CDR3 length is 13 residues. CDR3 loop: CASGDGLSYEQYF. Here the CDR3 DNA reads TGTGCCAGCGGAGACGGACTCTCCTACGAGCAGTACTTC.

The rearrangement uses TRBV27 and TRBJ2-7; 13 bases fit TRBD2. Germline loops: CDR1 MNHEY, CDR2 SMNVEV (reference sequence). V lost 6 bases to trimming and J lost 0 bases; unmatched junction nucleotides: 11. The CDR3 runs to 18 residues. The chain's CDR3 is CASSPTGLAGDVSYEQYF. Here the CDR3 DNA reads TGTGCCAGCAGCCCAACCGGACTAGCGGGAGACGTCTCCTACGAGCAGTACTTC.

CDR3 in DNA: TGTGCCAGCAGCGTATATGACAGCACCGGGGAGCTGTTTTTT. It codes for CASSVYDSTGELFF. The rearrangement uses TRBV9 and TRBJ2-2; perhaps TRBD1 as D (5 bases). Germline V lookup: CDR1 SGDLS, CDR2 YYNGEE. The CDR3 spans 14 residues. Trimming left V 1 base short and J 4 bases short, with 8 bases between.

The chain uses TRBV27 and TRBJ1-3, with 7 bases matching TRBD1. CDR1 and CDR2 from the germline V gene are MNHEY and SMNVEV (reference sequence). V lost 6 bases and J lost 2; bases outside the gene matches: 4. This CDR3 has 14 amino acids. The DNA for the CDR3 is TGTGCCAGCAGCCCAGGGGGGACTGGAAACACCATATATTTT. Its protein product is CASSPGGTGNTIYF.

This rearrangement joins TRBV9 to TRBJ2-3, with D maybe TRBD2 (6 bases). With 4 bases removed from V and 4 bases from J, the gap between germline ends came to 16 bases. The CDR3 spans 15 residues. Germline V gene lookup returns CDR1 SGDLS and CDR2 YYNGEE. CDR3 sequence (DNA): TGTGCCAGCAGCACTAGCTTTGGAATTGCAGATACGCAGTATTTT. It translates to CASSTSFGIADTQYF.

V is TRBV30 and J is TRBJ1-6; D might be TRBD1 (5 bases). The germline V gene encodes CDR1 GTSNPN and CDR2 SVGIG (reference sequence). The CDR3 spans 16 residues. Trimming stripped 1 base from V and 5 bases from J, with 15 bases between. The CDR3 bases are TGTGCCTGGAGTGCAAACAGGCGACCCGATAATTCACCCCTCCACTTT. It codes for CAWSANRRPDNSPLHF.

This clone appeared a few times. The chain combines TRBV4-1 with TRBJ1-3; 7 bases are shared with TRBD1. Germline loops: CDR1 MGHRA, CDR2 YSYEKL. CDR3 size: 14 residues. Trimming cost V 6 bases and J 4 bases; bases outside gene matches: 6. The CDR3 DNA sequence: TGCGCCAGCAGAAATACAGGGGAAGGAAACACCATATATTTT. It encodes CASRNTGEGNTIYF.

The J gene is TRBJ2-1, the V gene TRBV7-6, with D tentatively TRBD2 (6 bases). The CDR3 is 13 amino acids. Germline V CDR1 and CDR2: SGHVS, FNYEAQ. V lost 9 bases and J lost 8, with 17 bases in between. CDR3 loop: CASSGLWEDEQFF. CDR3 DNA: TGTGCCAGTTCCGGACTGTGGGAGGATGAGCAGTTCTTC.

This chain links TRBV5-4 with TRBJ1-1, with no clear D. This CDR3 is 14 amino acids long. Germline CDR1 SGHNT, CDR2 YYREEE (reference sequence). The ends were cut back, 4 bases at V and 6 bases at J, with 16 bases in the middle. CDR3 nucleotides: TGTGCCAGCAGCCACGAGGTGCGGGTGGCTGAAGCTTTCTTT. Protein: CASSHEVRVAEAFF.

The V gene is TRBV6-5, the J gene TRBJ1-4; 11 bases agree with TRBD1. Germline V CDR1 and CDR2: MNHEY, SVGAGI. After removal of 3 bases from V and 7 bases from J, the junction contained 4 bases not matched to a gene. The CDR3 is 15 residues long. CDR3 region: CASSYSDRGLEKLFF. Written as DNA, the CDR3 is TGTGCCAGCAGTTATTCGGACAGGGGGCTTGAAAAACTGTTTTTT.

The chain joins TRBV6-5 to TRBJ2-7; 7 bases map to TRBD1. The J segment lost 2 bases and the V segment lost 6 bases, leaving 7 bases of the junction unmatched. The CDR3 consists of 14 residues. CDR1 MNHEY and CDR2 SVGAGI come from the germline V gene. The CDR3: CASSFRTGPYEQYF. DNA of the CDR3: TGTGCCAGCAGCTTCCGGACAGGACCCTACGAGCAGTACTTC.